The 13 T cell receptor beta chains in this list originate from one sample, sequenced in a study of PD-L1 blockade in urothelial cancer. Produced via immunoSEQ multiplex PCR; TCRdb's table is partial and in-frame only. Here the sample spans under 40,000 clones, roughly 91% being singletons. The sequences come from PBMCs, collected around atezolizumab (anti-PD-L1) treatment. The receptors derive from a man aged 55 to 69 with urothelial cancer.

The chain couples TRBV5-1 to TRBJ2-1, with D tentatively TRBD2 (6 bases). Trimming shortened V by 4 bases and J by 7 bases, and 18 bases separated the two germline ends. Germline V gene lookup returns CDR1 SGHRS and CDR2 YFSETQ. The CDR3 has 15 residues. For the CDR3, the DNA is TGCGCCAGCAGCCCCGCGGTGGGGGAGGCGAATGAGCAGTTCTTC. As protein: CASSPAVGEANEQFF. The full variable domain, completed using reference TRBV5-1 and TRBJ2-1, is KAGVTQTPRYLIKTRGQQVTLSCSPISGHRSVSWYQQTPGQGLQFLFEYFSETQRNKGNFPGRFSGRQFSNSRSEMNVSTLELGDSALYLCASSPAVGEANEQFFGPGTRLTVL.

The chain is built from TRBV4-2 and TRBJ1-2; no definite D call. CDR1 and CDR2 (germline): LGHNA, YNFKEQ. The CDR3 extends over 16 amino acids. The V gene lost 7 bases and the J gene lost 0 bases, with 18 bases spanning the gap. The CDR3 nucleotides are TGTGCCAGCACCACTGCGGGAATAGAGGCTAACTATGGCTACACCTTC. It translates to CASTTAGIEANYGYTF.

The CDR3 sequence is CAVRGQGGGQYF. CDR3 sequence (DNA): TGTGCCGTCAGGGGCCAGGGTGGGGGGCAGTACTTC. The rearrangement joins TRBV5-4 to TRBJ2-7, with D possibly being TRBD1 (6 bases). CDR3 length: 12 amino acids. Between the trimmed V and J ends, which lost 10 bases and 9 bases, there was a span of 20 bases. Germline-derived CDR1 and CDR2 are SGHNT and YYREEE (reference sequence).

The CDR3, as DNA: TGTGCCAGTAGTTCCGGGAGCGTTCCTGGAAACACCATATATTTT. Amino acids: CASSSGSVPGNTIYF. The chain has TRBV19 and TRBJ1-3; D gene unclear. The germline CDR1 and CDR2 sequences are LNHDA and SQIVND (reference sequence). This CDR3 has 15 amino acids. With 5 bases removed from V and 2 bases from J, the gap between germline ends came to 13 bases.

This clone was recorded only once. V gene TRBV6-6 combines with J gene TRBJ1-1, with unresolved D. This CDR3 is built from 12 residues. The V gene's germline CDR1 is MNHNY and CDR2 SVGAGI (reference sequence). The ends were cut back, 5 bases at V and 5 bases at J, with 9 bases in the middle. The CDR3 region has the DNA TGTGCCAGCAGTCGGCGGGGAACTGAAGCTTTCTTT. Translation gives CASSRRGTEAFF.

The chain joins TRBV5-1 to TRBJ2-5; 8 bases are a match to TRBD2. Trimming at V came to 2 bases and at J to 4 bases, leaving 7 bases not matched to a gene. From germline, CDR1 is SGHRS and CDR2 YFSETQ. The CDR3 extends over 15 amino acids. DNA for the CDR3: TGCGCCAGCAGCTTCGCGGGGGGCGCTTCAGAGACCCAGTACTTC. It codes for CASSFAGGASETQYF.

The chain has TRBV5-1 and TRBJ2-1; 9 nucleotides agree with TRBD2. CDR1 and CDR2 from the germline V gene are SGHRS and YFSETQ. The CDR3 contains 16 residues. V shed 4 bases, J shed 7 bases, and the junction held 12 bases outside the gene matches. The CDR3, as DNA: TGCGCCAGCAGCCCCTGGGCTAGCGGGACGGGGAATGAGCAGTTCTTC. Translation gives CASSPWASGTGNEQFF.

V is TRBV19 and J is TRBJ2-7, with TRBD2 identical over 7 bases. V trimming: 4 bases; J trimming: 3 bases; junction bases outside the gene matches: 3. The germline CDR1 and CDR2 sequences are LNHDA and SQIVND (reference sequence). The length of the CDR3 is 13 residues. In DNA form, the CDR3 reads TGTGCCAGTAGTAGGGGGGGAGACTACGAGCAGTACTTC. Amino acid sequence: CASSRGGDYEQYF. The entire variable domain, with the rest obtained from reference TRBV19 and TRBJ2-7, is as follows: DGGITQSPKYLFRKEGQNVTLSCEQNLNHDAMYWYRQDPGQGLRLIYYSQIVNDFQKGDIAEGYSVSREKKESFPLTVTSAQKNPTAFYLCASSRGGDYEQYFGPGTRLTVT.

This rearrangement joins TRBV9 to TRBJ1-5, with D tentatively TRBD1 (5 bases). The V gene lost 0 bases and the J gene lost 9 bases, with 10 bases spanning the gap. This CDR3 contains 13 residues. Germline V lookup: CDR1 SGDLS, CDR2 YYNGEE. CDR3 residues: CASSVEGRGPQHF. DNA for the CDR3: TGTGCCAGCAGCGTAGAGGGGAGGGGGCCCCAGCATTTT.

This chain uses TRBV28 with TRBJ2-3; weak D call: TRBD2 (6 bases). The CDR3 has 15 amino acids. Per germline, CDR1 MDHEN and CDR2 SYDVKM. Trimming removed 2 bases at V and 1 base at J, with 10 bases between. Here the CDR3 DNA reads TGTGCCAGCAGTTTAATAGCGGACCGCACAGATACGCAGTATTTT. Amino acids: CASSLIADRTDTQYF.

The chain couples TRBV29-1 to TRBJ2-7; TRBD1 aligns across 11 bases. The CDR3 totals 12 residues. From germline, CDR1 is SQVTM and CDR2 ANQGSEA. V was clipped by 4 bases and J by 7 bases; unmatched bases: 3. The CDR3 coding sequence is TGCAGCGTTGGGACAGGGGGCTGGGAGCAGTACTTC. Its protein product is CSVGTGGWEQYF.

The rearrangement joins TRBV19 to TRBJ2-7; D may be TRBD1 (5 bases). Trimming took off 1 base at V and 7 bases at J, with 11 bases between the two ends. This CDR3 is 13 amino acids long. Germline V gene sequence: CDR1 LNHDA, CDR2 SQIVND (reference sequence). The CDR3 here is CASSIAAAGEQYF. The CDR3 DNA is TGTGCCAGTAGTATAGCGGCAGCAGGGGAGCAGTACTTC.

J is TRBJ1-2 and V is TRBV28; 10 nucleotides line up with TRBD1. There are 14 residues in the CDR3. The germline V gene has CDR1 MDHEN and CDR2 SYDVKM. The junction had 3 bases not matched to a gene; V was cut back by 3 bases and J by 5 bases. The CDR3 loop reads CASSLGQGTYGYTF. The CDR3 bases are TGTGCCAGCAGTTTGGGACAGGGGACGTATGGCTACACCTTC.